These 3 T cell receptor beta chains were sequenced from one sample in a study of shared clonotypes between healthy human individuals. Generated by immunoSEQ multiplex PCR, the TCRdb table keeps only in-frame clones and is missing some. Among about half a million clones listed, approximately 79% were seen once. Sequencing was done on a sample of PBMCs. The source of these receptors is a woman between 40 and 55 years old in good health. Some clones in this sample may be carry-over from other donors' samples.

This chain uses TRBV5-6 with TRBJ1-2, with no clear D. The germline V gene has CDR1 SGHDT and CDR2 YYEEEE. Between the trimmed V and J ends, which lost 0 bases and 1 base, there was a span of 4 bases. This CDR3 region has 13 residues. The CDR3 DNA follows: TGTGCCAGCAGCTTGGGCGTTAACTATGGCTACACCTTC. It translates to CASSLGVNYGYTF. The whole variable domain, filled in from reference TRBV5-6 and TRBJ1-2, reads DAGVTQSPTHLIKTRGQQVTLRCSPKSGHDTVSWYQQALGQGPQFIFQYYEEEERQRGNFPDRFSGHQFPNYSSELNVNALLLGDSALYLCASSLGVNYGYTFGSGTRLTVV.

The CDR3 region has the DNA TGCGCCAGCAGCTTGGTTGGGCGGGGAATCCAAGAGACCCAGTACTTC. Translating gives CASSLVGRGIQETQYF. The genes are TRBV5-1 and TRBJ2-5; D is possibly TRBD2 (6 bases). The CDR3 runs to 16 residues. Germline CDR1 and CDR2: SGHRS and YFSETQ. V lost 0 bases to trimming and J lost 1 base, with 13 bases between them.

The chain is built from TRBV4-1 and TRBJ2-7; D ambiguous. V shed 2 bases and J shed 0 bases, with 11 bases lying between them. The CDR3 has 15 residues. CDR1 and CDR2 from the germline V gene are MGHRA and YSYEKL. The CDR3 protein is CASSQREKTSYEQYF. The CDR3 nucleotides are TGCGCCAGCAGCCAAAGAGAGAAGACCTCCTACGAGCAGTACTTC.